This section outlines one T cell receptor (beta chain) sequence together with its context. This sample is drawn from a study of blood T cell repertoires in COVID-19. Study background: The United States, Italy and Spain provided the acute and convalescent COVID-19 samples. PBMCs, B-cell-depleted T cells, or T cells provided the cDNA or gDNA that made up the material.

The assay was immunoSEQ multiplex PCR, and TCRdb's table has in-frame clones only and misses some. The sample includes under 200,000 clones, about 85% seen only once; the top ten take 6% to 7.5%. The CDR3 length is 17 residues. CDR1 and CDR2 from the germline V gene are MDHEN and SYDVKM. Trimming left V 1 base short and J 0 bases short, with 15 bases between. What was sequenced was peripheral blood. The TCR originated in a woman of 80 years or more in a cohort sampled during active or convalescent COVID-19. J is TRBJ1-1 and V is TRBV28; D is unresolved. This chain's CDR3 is CASSLSYNSPMNTEAFF. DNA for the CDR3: TGTGCCAGCAGTTTATCCTACAACAGCCCCATGAACACTGAAGCTTTCTTT.